This T cell receptor beta chain was sequenced in a study of metastatic and nonmetastatic thyroid tumors. Study in general: Comparison of repertoires was carried out across blood and tumor or nodule tissue from malignant and benign thyroid patients. Whole-study results and caveats: Versus benign nodules, malignant thyroid tumors reportedly had significantly higher TCR beta diversity, in blood and tumor.

V lost 7 bases, J lost 6 bases, and 11 bases stayed unmatched. The CDR3 sequence is 15 residues long. Nobody among the patients had been given any treatment before thyroid surgery. The table lists this clone with many counts. Its target is unknown. Authors' analysis steps: What underpinned the distant-metastasis classifier for papillary thyroid cancer was the set of CDR3 differences across clinicopathological groups. TCRdb reprocessed the PCR reads via MiXCR. The V and J calls come from TCRdb's annotation, not from the publication. Here the sample spans about 40,000 clones, approximately 10% being singletons.

The sample consisted of blood. This TCR derives from a female donor with papillary thyroid cancer or a benign thyroid nodule (not recorded which). Some clones in this sample may be carry-over from other donors' samples. The V and J genes are TRBV12-3 or TRBV12-4 and TRBJ2-1, with 8 bases lining up with TRBD2. CDR3: CASTSGGLAGNEQFF. CDR3 in DNA: TGTGCCAGCACTTCAGGAGGCCTAGCGGGCAATGAGCAGTTCTTC.